The clone carrying this TCR beta chain was observed a few times. Libraries were prepared by immunoSEQ multiplex PCR; TCRdb keeps only in-frame clonotypes and omits some of them. The sample contains about 150,000 clones, roughly 80% of which appear only once. Germline loops: CDR1 SNHLY, CDR2 FYNNEI. V dropped 3 bases and J dropped 5 bases, with 11 bases sitting between them. CDR3 size: 13 residues. This entry belongs to a study of blood T cell repertoires in COVID-19. The sequenced sample was PBMCs or T cells enriched from blood (not recorded which). The source of this sequence is a middle-aged man who had recovered from COVID-19. The J gene is TRBJ2-7, the V gene TRBV2; D possibly corresponds to TRBD1 (6 bases). The CDR3 protein is CASSETGANEQYF. The CDR3 DNA sequence: TGTGCCAGCAGTGAGACAGGTGCCAACGAGCAGTACTTC.